Below are 2 T cell receptor beta chains sequenced from a single sample in a study of cytomegalovirus exposure and HLA in healthy donors. Produced via immunoSEQ multiplex PCR; TCRdb's table is partial and in-frame only. The data show some 110,000 clones, 85% to 90% seen once. The sequenced material came from PBMCs. The source of these receptors is a woman aged 18-29 years in good health and CMV-seropositive.

The V gene is TRBV5-4, the J gene TRBJ2-1, with D tentatively TRBD2 (6 bases). The CDR3 has 14 amino acids. Germline values: CDR1 SGHNT, CDR2 YYREEE (reference sequence). Trimming shortened V by 4 bases and J by 6 bases, and 14 bases separated the two germline ends. This CDR3 reads CASSPGLFVNEQFF. The CDR3, as DNA: TGTGCCAGCAGCCCGGGACTTTTCGTCAATGAGCAGTTCTTC.

This clone came up a few times. The chain combines TRBV5-1 with TRBJ2-7; D not certain. The CDR3 is made up of 14 amino acids. Trimming took 0 bases from V and 3 from J, leaving 10 bases between them. Germline values: CDR1 SGHRS, CDR2 YFSETQ. The CDR3, as DNA: TGCGCCAGCAGCTTGGACAGCCCCCGCTACGAGCAGTACTTC. This translates into CASSLDSPRYEQYF.